This entry describes one T cell receptor beta chain. Its target is not known. It was with 60 Vbeta and 13 Jbeta primers that the PCR ran. Profiled with immunoSEQ multiplex PCR; TCRdb holds only in-frame clones, not every one. The data hold about 57,000 clones, with roughly 80% observed a single time. This sample was taken from a study of cytomegalovirus exposure and HLA in healthy donors. V gave up 0 bases and J gave up 0 bases, with 9 bases separating them. This CDR3 contains 16 residues. Looked up from germline, CDR1 is MNHEY and CDR2 is SMNVEV (reference sequence). General study findings and limits: Highly shared sequence variants in one cluster were likely a sequencing artifact. Most subjects' HLA-A and HLA-B alleles were reportedly predicted from TCR beta sequences.

The specimen sequenced was PBMCs. This TCR derives from a woman aged 25 to 39 in good health and CMV-seronegative. The chain joins TRBV27 to TRBJ1-5; D is undetermined. CDR3 residues: CASSLSPAYSNQPQHF. The CDR3 nucleotides are TGTGCCAGCAGTTTATCCCCTGCCTATAGCAATCAGCCCCAGCATTTT.